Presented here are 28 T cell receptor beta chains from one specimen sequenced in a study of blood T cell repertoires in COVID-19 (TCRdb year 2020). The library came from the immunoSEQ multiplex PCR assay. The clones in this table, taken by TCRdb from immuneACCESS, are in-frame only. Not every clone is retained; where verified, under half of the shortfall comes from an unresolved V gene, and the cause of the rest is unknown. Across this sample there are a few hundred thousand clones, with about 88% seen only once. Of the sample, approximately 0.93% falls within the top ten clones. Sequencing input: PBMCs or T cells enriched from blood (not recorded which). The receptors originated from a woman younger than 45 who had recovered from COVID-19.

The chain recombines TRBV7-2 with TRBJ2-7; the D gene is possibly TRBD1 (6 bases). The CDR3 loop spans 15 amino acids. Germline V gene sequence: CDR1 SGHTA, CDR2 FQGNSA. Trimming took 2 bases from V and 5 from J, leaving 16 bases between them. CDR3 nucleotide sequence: TGTGCCAGCAGCTTATCCCGGGTGGGGGCCAACGAGCAGTACTTC. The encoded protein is CASSLSRVGANEQYF.

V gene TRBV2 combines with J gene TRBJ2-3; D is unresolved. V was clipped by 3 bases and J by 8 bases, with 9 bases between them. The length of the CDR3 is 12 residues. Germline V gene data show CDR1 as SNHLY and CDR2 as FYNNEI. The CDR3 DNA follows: TGTGCCAGCAGTGATAGGCAGGCTACGCAGTATTTT. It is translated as CASSDRQATQYF.

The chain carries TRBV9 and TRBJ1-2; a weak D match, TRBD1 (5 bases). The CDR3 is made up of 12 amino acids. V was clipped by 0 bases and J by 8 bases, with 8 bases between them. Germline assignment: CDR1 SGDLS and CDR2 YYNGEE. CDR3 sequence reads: CASSVVRGGYTF. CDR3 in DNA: TGTGCCAGCAGCGTAGTGCGGGGCGGCTACACCTTC.

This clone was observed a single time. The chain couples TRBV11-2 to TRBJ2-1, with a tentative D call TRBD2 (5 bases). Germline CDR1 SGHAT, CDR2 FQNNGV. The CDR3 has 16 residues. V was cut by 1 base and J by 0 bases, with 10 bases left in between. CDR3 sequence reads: CASSLVVGSSYNEQFF. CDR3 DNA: TGTGCCAGCAGCTTAGTCGTGGGGAGCTCCTACAATGAGCAGTTCTTC.

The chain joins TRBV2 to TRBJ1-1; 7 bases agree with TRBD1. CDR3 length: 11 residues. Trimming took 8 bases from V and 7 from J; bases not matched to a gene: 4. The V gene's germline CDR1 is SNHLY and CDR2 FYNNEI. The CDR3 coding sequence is TGTGCCAGCCACAGGGGCTTTGAAGCTTTCTTT. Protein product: CASHRGFEAFF.

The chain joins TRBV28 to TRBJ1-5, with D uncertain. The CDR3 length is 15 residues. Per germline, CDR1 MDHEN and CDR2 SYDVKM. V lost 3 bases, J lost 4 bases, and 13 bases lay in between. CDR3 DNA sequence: TGTGCCAGCAGTTTTTACCGGGGAGCAAATCAGCCCCAGCATTTT. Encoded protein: CASSFYRGANQPQHF. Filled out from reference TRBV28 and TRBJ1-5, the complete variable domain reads DVKVTQSSRYLVKRTGEKVFLECVQDMDHENMFWYRQDPGLGLRLIYFSYDVKMKEKGDIPEGYSVSREKKERFSLILESASTNQTSMYLCASSFYRGANQPQHFGDGTRLSIL.

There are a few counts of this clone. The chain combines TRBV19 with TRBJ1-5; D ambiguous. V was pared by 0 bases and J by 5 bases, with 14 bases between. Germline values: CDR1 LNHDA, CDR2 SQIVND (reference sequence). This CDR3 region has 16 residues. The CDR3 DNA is TGTGCCAGTAGTATAGACGGACGAGGCGGGGATCAGCCCCAGCATTTT. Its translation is CASSIDGRGGDQPQHF.

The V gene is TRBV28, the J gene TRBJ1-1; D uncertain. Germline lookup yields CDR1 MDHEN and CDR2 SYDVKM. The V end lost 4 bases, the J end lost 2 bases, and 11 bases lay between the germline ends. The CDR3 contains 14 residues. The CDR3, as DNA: TGTGCCAGCAGTTCCCCAGATACAAACACTGAAGCTTTCTTT. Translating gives CASSSPDTNTEAFF.

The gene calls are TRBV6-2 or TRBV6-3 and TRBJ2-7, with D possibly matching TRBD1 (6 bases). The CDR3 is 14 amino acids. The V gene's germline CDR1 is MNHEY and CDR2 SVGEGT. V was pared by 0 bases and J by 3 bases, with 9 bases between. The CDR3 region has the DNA TGTGCCAGCAGTTACTCGTCACAGGGCTACGAGCAGTACTTC. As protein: CASSYSSQGYEQYF.

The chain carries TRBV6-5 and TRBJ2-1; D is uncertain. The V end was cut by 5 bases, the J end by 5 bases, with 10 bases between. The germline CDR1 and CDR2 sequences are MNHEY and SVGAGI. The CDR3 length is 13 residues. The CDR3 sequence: CASSQSRNNEQFF. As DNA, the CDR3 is TGTGCCAGCAGTCAGTCGAGGAACAATGAGCAGTTCTTC.

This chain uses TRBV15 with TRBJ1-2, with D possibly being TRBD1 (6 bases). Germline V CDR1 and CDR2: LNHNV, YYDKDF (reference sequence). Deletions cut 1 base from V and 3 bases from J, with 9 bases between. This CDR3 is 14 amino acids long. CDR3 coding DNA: TGTGCCACCAGCAGAGTAGGGGGAGACTATGGCTACACCTTC. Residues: CATSRVGGDYGYTF. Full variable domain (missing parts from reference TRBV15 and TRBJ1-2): DAMVIQNPRYQVTQFGKPVTLSCSQTLNHNVMYWYQQKSSQAPKLLFHYYDKDFNNEADTPDNFQSRRPNTSFCFLDIRSPGLGDTAMYLCATSRVGGDYGYTFGSGTRLTVV.

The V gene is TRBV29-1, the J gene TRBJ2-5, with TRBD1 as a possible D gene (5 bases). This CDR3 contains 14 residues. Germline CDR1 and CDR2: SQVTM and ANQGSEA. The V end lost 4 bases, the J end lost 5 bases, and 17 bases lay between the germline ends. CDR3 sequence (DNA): TGCAGCGTTGGAAAAGGCAGGGTGGGGGAGACCCAGTACTTC. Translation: CSVGKGRVGETQYF.

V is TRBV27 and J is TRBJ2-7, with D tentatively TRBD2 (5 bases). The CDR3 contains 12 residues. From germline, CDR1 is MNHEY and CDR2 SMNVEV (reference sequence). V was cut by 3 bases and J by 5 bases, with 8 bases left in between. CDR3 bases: TGTGCCAGCAGTTTGACCGGGGACGAGCAGTACTTC. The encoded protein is CASSLTGDEQYF.

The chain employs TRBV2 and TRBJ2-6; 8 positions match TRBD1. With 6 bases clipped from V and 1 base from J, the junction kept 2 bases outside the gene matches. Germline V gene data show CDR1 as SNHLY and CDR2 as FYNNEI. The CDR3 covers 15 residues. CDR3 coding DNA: TGTGCCAGCAGGAGGGACAGGTCTGGGGCCAACGTCCTGACTTTC. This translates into CASRRDRSGANVLTF.

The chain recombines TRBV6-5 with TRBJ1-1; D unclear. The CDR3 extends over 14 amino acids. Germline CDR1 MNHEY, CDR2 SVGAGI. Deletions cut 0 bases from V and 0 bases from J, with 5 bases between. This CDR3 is CASSYSEVNTEAFF. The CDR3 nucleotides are TGTGCCAGCAGTTACTCGGAGGTGAACACTGAAGCTTTCTTT.

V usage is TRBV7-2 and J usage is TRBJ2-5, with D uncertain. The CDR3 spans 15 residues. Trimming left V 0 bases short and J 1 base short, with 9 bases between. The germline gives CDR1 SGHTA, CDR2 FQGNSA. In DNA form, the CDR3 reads TGTGCCAGCAGCTTAGCCGCAGCGACCCAAGAGACCCAGTACTTC. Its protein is CASSLAAATQETQYF. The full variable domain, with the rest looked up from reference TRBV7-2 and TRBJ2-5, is GAGVSQSPSNKVTEKGKDVELRCDPISGHTALYWYRQSLGQGLEFLIYFQGNSAPDKSGLPSDRFSAERTGGSVSTLTIQRTQQEDSAVYLCASSLAAATQETQYFGPGTRLLVL.

CDR3 sequence: CASRSAGSNQPQHF. The CDR3 DNA reads TGTGCCAGCAGGTCGGCAGGGTCCAATCAGCCCCAGCATTTT. The chain carries TRBV2 and TRBJ1-5, with D maybe TRBD1 (5 bases). Germline assignment: CDR1 SNHLY and CDR2 FYNNEI. V was cut by 6 bases and J by 3 bases, with 12 bases left in between. The length of the CDR3 is 14 residues.

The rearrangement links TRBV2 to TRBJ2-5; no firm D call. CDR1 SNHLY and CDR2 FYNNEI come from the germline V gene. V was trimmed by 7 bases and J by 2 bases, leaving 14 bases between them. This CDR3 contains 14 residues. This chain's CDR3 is CASTRGGLQETQYF. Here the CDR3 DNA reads TGTGCCAGCACCCGCGGTGGGTTACAAGAGACCCAGTACTTC.

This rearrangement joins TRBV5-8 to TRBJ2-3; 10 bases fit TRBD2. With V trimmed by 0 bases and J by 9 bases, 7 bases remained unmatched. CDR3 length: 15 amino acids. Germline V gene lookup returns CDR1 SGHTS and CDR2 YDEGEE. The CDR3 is CASSLASVAGGTQYF. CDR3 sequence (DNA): TGTGCCAGCAGCTTGGCCTCGGTAGCGGGGGGCACGCAGTATTTT.

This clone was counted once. CDR3 DNA sequence: TGTGCCAGCAGCCTACCGACGGCCGGGACAGGCACCTACGAGCAGTACTTC. This gives the protein CASSLPTAGTGTYEQYF. This chain uses TRBV7-9 with TRBJ2-7; 8 positions agree with TRBD1. Germline assignment: CDR1 SEHNR and CDR2 FQNEAQ (reference sequence). There are 17 residues in the CDR3. J was trimmed by 2 bases and V by 5 bases; bases with no gene match: 14. The full variable domain, rest sourced from reference TRBV7-9 and TRBJ2-7, is DTGVSQNPRHKITKRGQNVTFRCDPISEHNRLYWYRQTLGQGPEFLTYFQNEAQLEKSRLLSDRFSAERPKGSFSTLEIQRTEQGDSAMYLCASSLPTAGTGTYEQYFGPGTRLTVT.

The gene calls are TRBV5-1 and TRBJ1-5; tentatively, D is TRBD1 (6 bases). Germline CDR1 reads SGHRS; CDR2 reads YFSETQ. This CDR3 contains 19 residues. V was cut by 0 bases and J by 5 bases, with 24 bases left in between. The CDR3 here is CASSLAMGAGGPGYQPQHF. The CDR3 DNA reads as TGCGCCAGCAGCTTGGCCATGGGGGCGGGGGGCCCCGGGTATCAGCCCCAGCATTTT. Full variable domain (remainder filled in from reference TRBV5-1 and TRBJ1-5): KAGVTQTPRYLIKTRGQQVTLSCSPISGHRSVSWYQQTPGQGLQFLFEYFSETQRNKGNFPGRFSGRQFSNSRSEMNVSTLELGDSALYLCASSLAMGAGGPGYQPQHFGDGTRLSIL.

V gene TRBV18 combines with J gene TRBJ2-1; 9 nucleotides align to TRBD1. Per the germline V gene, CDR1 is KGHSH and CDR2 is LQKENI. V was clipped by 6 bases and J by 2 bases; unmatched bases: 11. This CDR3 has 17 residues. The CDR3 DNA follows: TGTGCCAGCTCGTCTGCCGGCGGGACAGGGACCTACAATGAGCAGTTCTTC. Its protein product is CASSSAGGTGTYNEQFF.

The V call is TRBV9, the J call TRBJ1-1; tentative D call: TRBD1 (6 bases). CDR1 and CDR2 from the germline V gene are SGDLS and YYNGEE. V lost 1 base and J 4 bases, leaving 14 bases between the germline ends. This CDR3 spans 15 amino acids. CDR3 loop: CASSVQGYKGTEAFF. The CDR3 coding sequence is TGTGCCAGCAGCGTACAGGGGTATAAGGGCACTGAAGCTTTCTTT.

Here the CDR3 reads CASSSPFEAPGVYTF. In DNA form, the CDR3 reads TGTGCCAGCAGTTCACCGTTTGAAGCACCAGGTGTCTACACCTTC. The chain is built from TRBV28 and TRBJ1-2, with unresolved D. V was cut by 4 bases and J by 10 bases, with 22 bases left in between. This CDR3 has 15 amino acids. Germline loops: CDR1 MDHEN, CDR2 SYDVKM.

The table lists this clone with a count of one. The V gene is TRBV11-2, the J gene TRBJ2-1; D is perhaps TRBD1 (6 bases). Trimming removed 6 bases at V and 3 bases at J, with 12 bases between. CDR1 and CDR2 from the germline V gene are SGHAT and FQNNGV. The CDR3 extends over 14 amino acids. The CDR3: CASRDSYLYNEQFF. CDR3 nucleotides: TGTGCCAGCAGGGACAGCTACCTCTACAATGAGCAGTTCTTC.

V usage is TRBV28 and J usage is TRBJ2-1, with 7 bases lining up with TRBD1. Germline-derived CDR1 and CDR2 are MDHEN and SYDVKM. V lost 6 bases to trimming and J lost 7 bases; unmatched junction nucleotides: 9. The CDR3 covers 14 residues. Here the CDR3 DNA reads TGTGCCAGCAGCCTACACAGGGGTCGGAATGAGCAGTTCTTC. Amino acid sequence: CASSLHRGRNEQFF.

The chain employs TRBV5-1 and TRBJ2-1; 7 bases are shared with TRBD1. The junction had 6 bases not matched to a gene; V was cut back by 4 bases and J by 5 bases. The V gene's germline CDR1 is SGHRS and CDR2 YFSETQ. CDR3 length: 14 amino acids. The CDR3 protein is CASSRWTGHNEQFF. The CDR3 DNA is TGCGCCAGCAGCCGATGGACAGGTCACAATGAGCAGTTCTTC.

CDR3 sequence (DNA): TGTGCCAGCAGTCACCAAACAGGAAACACTGAAGCTTTCTTT. It translates to CASSHQTGNTEAFF. V is TRBV27 and J is TRBJ1-1; the D gene is possibly TRBD1 (5 bases). The germline V and J ends were trimmed by 5 bases and 2 bases, with 12 bases remaining between them. The CDR3 has 14 residues. In germline, CDR1 is MNHEY, CDR2 SMNVEV (reference sequence).